This T cell receptor (beta chain) was sequenced during a study of T cells in Graves' hyperthyroidism and ophthalmopathy. As for the study in general: Prior to any treatment, at the point of initial diagnosis, peripheral blood was collected.

TCR beta CDR3 sequences were amplified from RNA transcripts. In the first-round RT-PCR of the TCR CDR3, the HTBI primer set was used. One entry per CDR3 protein, called by TCRdb with MiXCR from the multiplex PCR reads. Here the sample spans approximately 410,000 distinct CDR3 sequences, 14% to 15% being singletons. The germline gives CDR1 MNHEY, CDR2 SVGEGT. V shed 0 bases and J shed 0 bases, with 5 bases lying between them. The CDR3 length is 14 residues. As to this clonotype: Its target is not known.

Every diagnosis used clinical symptoms, serum thyroxine and TRAb, thyroid ultrasound and orbital computed tomography. The authors obtained PBMCs from around 11 ml of fresh peripheral blood. Study-wide results and limits: Most clonotypes expanded in thyroid above 0.001 were likewise present in blood.

This sequence joins TRBV6-2 or TRBV6-3 and TRBJ1-1; D not resolved. The material sequenced was blood. This clonotype was sampled from a man aged 18 to 30 with Graves' ophthalmopathy. This chain's CDR3 is CASSYSEMNTEAFF. CDR3 nucleotides: TGTGCCAGCAGTTACTCGGAGATGAACACTGAAGCTTTCTTT.